The 26 T cell receptor beta chains below come from one sample, sequenced in a study of PD-1 blockade in classical Hodgkin lymphoma. The protocol was immunoSEQ multiplex PCR, while the TCRdb copy is restricted to in-frame clones and leaves out a portion. Of tens of thousands of clones in the sample, 80% were seen once. All the patients suffered relapse after autologous stem cell transplantation, and brentuximab vedotin exposure differed. The starting material was peripheral blood mononuclear cells (PBMCs), obtained before the second cycle of nivolumab. These receptors all come from a human donor with classical Hodgkin lymphoma.

This chain links TRBV5-6 with TRBJ2-1; TRBD2 agrees at 12 bases. This CDR3 is 19 amino acids long. Germline V lookup: CDR1 SGHDT, CDR2 YYEEEE. With 0 bases clipped from V and 0 bases from J, the junction kept 7 bases outside the gene matches. The CDR3: CASSLGVGLAGSSYNEQFF. As DNA, the CDR3 is TGTGCCAGCAGCTTGGGCGTCGGACTAGCGGGAAGCTCCTACAATGAGCAGTTCTTC.

This clone was observed a few times. V is TRBV7-9 and J is TRBJ2-2; the D gene is possibly TRBD2 (6 bases). The germline V gene has CDR1 SEHNR and CDR2 FQNEAQ (reference sequence). The CDR3 loop spans 16 amino acids. V was pared by 0 bases and J by 1 base, with 9 bases between. This CDR3 is CASSLAGLMNTGELFF. The CDR3 nucleotides read TGTGCCAGCAGCTTAGCGGGACTCATGAACACCGGGGAGCTGTTTTTT.

V usage is TRBV7-6 and J usage is TRBJ2-1; 7 nucleotides align to TRBD2. The CDR3 is made up of 16 amino acids. Germline V lookup: CDR1 SGHVS, CDR2 FNYEAQ. Losses at the gene ends were 4 bases for V and 6 bases for J; bases not matched to a gene: 12. The CDR3 bases are TGTGCCAGCAGCTCTGAGCGGGGCATTATCTCCAATGAGCAGTTCTTC. Translated: CASSSERGIISNEQFF.

This clone showed up just a few times. The chain employs TRBV27 and TRBJ2-1; 10 bases are shared with TRBD2. The CDR3 runs to 17 residues. J gave up 3 bases and V 2 bases, and 7 bases lay outside the gene matches. Germline CDR1 is MNHEY and CDR2 is SMNVEV (reference sequence). DNA of the CDR3: TGTGCCAGCAGTTTACTCCCTGGACTAGCGGACTACAATGAGCAGTTCTTC. Its translation: CASSLLPGLADYNEQFF.

This chain uses TRBV6-6 with TRBJ1-2, with D hard to call. The length of the CDR3 is 13 residues. Germline V gene lookup returns CDR1 MNHNY and CDR2 SVGAGI (reference sequence). V shed 6 bases and J shed 7 bases, with 15 bases lying between them. CDR3 residues: CASSPVREGGYTF. CDR3 nucleotide sequence: TGTGCCAGCAGCCCGGTCCGCGAAGGTGGCTACACCTTC.

The chain is built from TRBV5-1 and TRBJ2-3; D is unclear. This CDR3 is built from 14 residues. V lost 0 bases and J 5 bases, leaving 10 bases between the germline ends. The V gene's germline CDR1 is SGHRS and CDR2 YFSETQ. The CDR3 sequence: CASSLGWVEDTQYF. The CDR3, as DNA: TGCGCCAGCAGCTTGGGATGGGTAGAAGATACGCAGTATTTT.

V and J are TRBV14 and TRBJ1-2; unclear D gene. V lost 1 base and J lost 2, with 5 bases in between. The germline CDR1 and CDR2 sequences are SGHDN and FVKESK. CDR3 length equals 13 residues. As DNA, the CDR3 is TGTGCCAGCAGCCAAGTAGCGAACTATGGCTACACCTTC. It is translated as CASSQVANYGYTF.

This clone was seen only once. The chain recombines TRBV5-6 with TRBJ1-1, with a weak D call TRBD1 (6 bases). The CDR3 totals 14 residues. Germline loops: CDR1 SGHDT, CDR2 YYEEEE. V was pared by 4 bases and J by 7 bases, with 17 bases between. DNA of the CDR3: TGTGCCAGCAGCCCCCCTTACAGGGCCAATGAAGCTTTCTTT. Encoded protein: CASSPPYRANEAFF.

The gene calls are TRBV29-1 and TRBJ1-1; D unclear. Per germline, CDR1 SQVTM and CDR2 ANQGSEA. The CDR3 length is 11 residues. Trimming stripped 7 bases from V and 8 bases from J, with 14 bases between. The CDR3 nucleotides read TGCAGCGCCCAAGGTAGGGAAGAAGCTTTCTTT. Translating gives CSAQGREEAFF.

The chain carries TRBV5-1 and TRBJ1-5, with 7 bases identical to TRBD1. Germline V gene sequence: CDR1 SGHRS, CDR2 YFSETQ. V was clipped by 5 bases and J by 7 bases; unmatched bases: 12. The CDR3 is made up of 15 amino acids. The CDR3 nucleotides are TGCGCCAGCAGGCCTACCCCCAGGGGGAACCAGCCCCAGCATTTT. Its protein is CASRPTPRGNQPQHF.

The chain employs TRBV12-5 and TRBJ2-1; 10 bases line up with TRBD2. Germline CDR1 reads LGHNT; CDR2 reads FRNRAP. V was clipped by 3 bases and J by 6 bases; unmatched bases: 8. The CDR3 loop spans 16 amino acids. This CDR3 is CASGFILAGIPNEQFF. The CDR3, as DNA: TGTGCTAGTGGTTTTATACTAGCGGGAATACCCAATGAGCAGTTCTTC.

The chain employs TRBV7-9 and TRBJ2-5; unclear D gene. V was trimmed by 2 bases and J by 4 bases, leaving 5 bases between them. The V gene's germline CDR1 is SEHNR and CDR2 FQNEAQ (reference sequence). The CDR3 extends over 12 amino acids. CDR3 DNA: TGTGCCAGCAGCTTACAGATAGAGACCCAGTACTTC. Protein sequence: CASSLQIETQYF.

The rearrangement links TRBV28 to TRBJ1-1; tentative D call: TRBD1 (5 bases). CDR1 MDHEN and CDR2 SYDVKM come from the germline V gene. With 8 bases removed from V and 4 bases from J, the gap between germline ends came to 14 bases. The CDR3 has 13 residues. The CDR3 region is CASWTPGGTEAFF. CDR3 in DNA: TGTGCCAGCTGGACGCCGGGGGGCACTGAAGCTTTCTTT.

The J gene is TRBJ2-1, the V gene TRBV7-9; D may be TRBD1 (6 bases). CDR1 and CDR2 from the germline V gene are SEHNR and FQNEAQ (reference sequence). Trimming stripped 3 bases from V and 7 bases from J, with 16 bases between. There are 15 residues in the CDR3. CDR3 region: CASSFGAKRGNEQFF. The DNA for the CDR3 is TGTGCCAGCAGCTTCGGGGCTAAAAGGGGGAATGAGCAGTTCTTC. The full variable domain, its missing parts supplied by reference TRBV7-9 and TRBJ2-1, is DTGVSQNPRHKITKRGQNVTFRCDPISEHNRLYWYRQTLGQGPEFLTYFQNEAQLEKSRLLSDRFSAERPKGSFSTLEIQRTEQGDSAMYLCASSFGAKRGNEQFFGPGTRLTVL.

The genes are TRBV29-1 and TRBJ2-7; maybe TRBD2 (6 bases). The CDR3 sequence is 14 residues long. V was clipped by 7 bases and J by 0 bases, with 16 bases between them. Germline CDR1 reads SQVTM; CDR2 reads ANQGSEA. CDR3 DNA sequence: TGCAGCGCCCTCCGGGACTTAGGCTCCTACGAGCAGTACTTC. Translating gives CSALRDLGSYEQYF.

This chain links TRBV19 with TRBJ2-5; 7 positions agree with TRBD2. This CDR3 comprises 17 residues. V lost 2 bases, J lost 5 bases, and 14 bases stayed unmatched. Germline CDR1 is LNHDA and CDR2 is SQIVND (reference sequence). CDR3 in amino acids: CASSIIGRGRAVETQYF. The CDR3, as DNA: TGTGCCAGTAGTATAATAGGTCGGGGGAGGGCCGTTGAGACCCAGTACTTC.

The chain employs TRBV28 and TRBJ2-4; 12 nucleotides match TRBD2. The CDR3 loop spans 16 amino acids. Trimming removed 5 bases from V and 6 bases from J; junction bases left unmatched: 8. The germline V gene encodes CDR1 MDHEN and CDR2 SYDVKM. DNA of the CDR3: TGTGCCAGCAGTCCAGGGACTAGCGGGTCGGGAAACATTCAGTACTTC. Residues: CASSPGTSGSGNIQYF.

This clone was picked up a small number of times. The chain has TRBV19 and TRBJ1-5, with D possibly TRBD1 on 6 matching bases. The V and J ends lost 3 bases and 0 bases respectively, with 12 bases between them. This CDR3 contains 16 residues. Germline V gene data show CDR1 as LNHDA and CDR2 as SQIVND (reference sequence). CDR3 in DNA: TGTGCCAGTAGTATTTCGGGGGGCTTTAGCAATCAGCCCCAGCATTTT. Its translation is CASSISGGFSNQPQHF.

This chain links TRBV28 with TRBJ2-1, with a possible D match to TRBD1 (6 bases). V shed 4 bases and J shed 7 bases, with 23 bases lying between them. This CDR3 comprises 17 residues. Germline V gene sequence: CDR1 MDHEN, CDR2 SYDVKM. The CDR3 reads CASSSITYHRVANEQFF. CDR3 sequence (DNA): TGTGCCAGCAGTTCCATAACATACCACAGGGTAGCGAATGAGCAGTTCTTC.

The chain employs TRBV5-1 and TRBJ2-1; a weak D match, TRBD1 (6 bases). Trimming cost V 0 bases and J 4 bases, with 11 bases left between them. Per the germline V gene, CDR1 is SGHRS and CDR2 is YFSETQ. The CDR3 length is 15 residues. CDR3 region: CASSLVGTPYNEQFF. CDR3 coding DNA: TGCGCCAGCAGCTTGGTCGGGACACCTTACAATGAGCAGTTCTTC. Combining the CDR3 with reference TRBV5-1 and TRBJ2-1 gives the whole variable domain KAGVTQTPRYLIKTRGQQVTLSCSPISGHRSVSWYQQTPGQGLQFLFEYFSETQRNKGNFPGRFSGRQFSNSRSEMNVSTLELGDSALYLCASSLVGTPYNEQFFGPGTRLTVL.

The V and J genes are TRBV5-6 and TRBJ2-3, with a weak D call TRBD1 (6 bases). The CDR3 is 15 amino acids. Germline CDR1 is SGHDT and CDR2 is YYEEEE. V lost 4 bases, J lost 4 bases, and 16 bases lay in between. CDR3: CASSLNWGLPDTQYF. The DNA for the CDR3 is TGTGCCAGCAGCCTCAACTGGGGGCTGCCAGATACGCAGTATTTT.

The rearrangement uses TRBV6-5 and TRBJ1-2; the D gene is possibly TRBD1 (5 bases). The CDR3 spans 14 residues. Germline V gene data show CDR1 as MNHEY and CDR2 as SVGAGI. The V and J ends lost 5 bases and 4 bases respectively, with 14 bases between them. The CDR3: CASSTGTGSYGYTF. The CDR3 bases are TGTGCCAGCAGTACCGGGACGGGGAGCTATGGCTACACCTTC.

The V gene is TRBV19, the J gene TRBJ2-5; 8 bases are a match to TRBD1. The J call may be in error: the DNA end matches TRBJ2-7 better. This CDR3 comprises 14 residues. The germline gives CDR1 LNHDA, CDR2 SQIVND (reference sequence). The CDR3 spells CASSSPRQGFEQYF. In nucleotides, the CDR3 is TGTGCCAGTAGTTCCCCCCGACAGGGGTTCGAGCAGTACTTC.

The chain joins TRBV6-1 to TRBJ2-7, with 9 bases aligning to TRBD1. This CDR3 contains 18 residues. V was clipped by 4 bases and J by 3 bases; unmatched bases: 16. Germline values: CDR1 MNHNS, CDR2 SASEGT. The CDR3 protein is CASSATGGLAGLYYEQYF. DNA for the CDR3: TGTGCCAGCAGTGCAACAGGGGGCTTAGCTGGCCTTTACTACGAGCAGTACTTC.

The chain joins TRBV6-1 to TRBJ2-3; maybe TRBD1 (6 bases). The V gene's germline CDR1 is MNHNS and CDR2 SASEGT. Trimming shortened V by 4 bases and J by 2 bases, and 10 bases separated the two germline ends. This CDR3 comprises 14 residues. CDR3 loop: CASSVGAPTDTQYF. The DNA for the CDR3 is TGTGCCAGCAGTGTGGGGGCCCCCACAGATACGCAGTATTTT.

The V gene is TRBV7-9, the J gene TRBJ2-2; 9 bases line up with TRBD2. CDR1 is SEHNR, CDR2 FQNEAQ, per germline (reference sequence). The V segment lost 3 bases and the J segment 5 bases; nucleotides outside the gene matches: 4. The CDR3 totals 15 residues. For the CDR3, the DNA is TGTGCCAGCAGCTTCCTAGCGGGACTAACCGGGGAGCTGTTTTTT. This gives the protein CASSFLAGLTGELFF.